This TCR beta chain was sequenced during a study of vaccination effects on CD4 cells after COVID-19 (dated by TCRdb to between 2021 and 2023). At the level of the whole study: Participants received two doses of either the BNT162b2 or the mRNA-1273 mRNA SARS-CoV-2 vaccine. Cultures from other donors in the study were sequenced using the Oncomine TCR Beta short-read assay on an Illumina iSeq 100. Altogether, around eleven COVID-19 convalescent patients and 4 SARS-CoV-2-naive healthy vaccine recipients made up the full study. In both COVID-19 convalescent patients and infection-naive vaccine recipients, the study compared SARS-CoV-2 spike-specific CD4+ TCR repertoires from before mRNA vaccination with those from after it.

For this clone: No antigen is known for it. Nothing much larger sits one base from this clone, and base qualities are not available.

The CDR3 has 14 amino acids, counting the end cysteine and phenylalanine. Just CDR3 DNA is preserved here, 42 bases in frame from base 1. The V end loses 0 bases and the J end loses 1 base, and a stretch of 7 bases separates them. Via the germline V gene, CDR1 is SGHRS and CDR2 YFSETQ. The ViraFEST assay stimulated PBMC with viral peptide pools and then used TCR sequencing to identify antigen-specific CD4+ T cell clonotypes by expansion. After approximately eleven days of culture, CD4+ T cells were isolated with the EasySep CD4+ T cell isolation kit. Negative nucleocapsid antibody results before and after vaccination confirmed that the healthy vaccine recipients had no prior SARS-CoV-2 infection. Each well held around 2 million PBMC cultured in IMDM containing about 5.5% human AB serum, around 10 IU/ml IL-2 and gentamicin, along with approximately 10 ug/ml peptides. On days 3 and 7, half of the culture medium was replaced with fresh IL-2-containing medium. Unless noted otherwise, every peptide stimulation condition was cultured in triplicate wells. Using Ficoll-Paque Plus gradient centrifugation, PBMC were separated from whole blood and then either used fresh or cryopreserved at -140C. The overlapping peptide pools covered the spike proteins of SARS-CoV-2 and of the common cold coronaviruses HCoV-NL63, HCoV-OC43 and HCoV-229E. The QIAamp micro DNA kit was used to extract genomic DNA from the cultured CD4+ T cells.

The library was produced with the immunoSEQ multiplex PCR assay. DNA from the CD4+ T cells that had been cultured and isolated underwent TCR beta CDR3 sequencing. Turning to the authors' computational methods: Non-productive TCR sequences were removed and reads were trimmed to the CDR3 region, keeping CDR3s of at least 7 amino acids. The MANAFEST web app was used to identify antigen-specific clonotypes by comparing expansion in peptide wells with expansion in reference cultures. For clones to be considered positive, expansion at FDR<0.05 versus reference and all other wells, an odds ratio above 5, and a frequency above 0.1% in two replicate wells were required. A clonotype was defined as cross-reactive if the clonotype was significantly expanded both in SARS-CoV-2 spike wells and in at least one common cold coronavirus spike condition. Levenshtein distance calculated with the stringdist R package was used to assess CDR3 similarity, and unrooted trees were constructed with ape in R 3.6.1. As stored in TCRdb, this immuneACCESS dataset retains in-frame rearrangements with V and J assigned. A fraction of the clones does not appear; measured against another copy, unresolved V genes explain less than half of the discrepancy, and the remainder lacks a known reason. V and J calls and clone size are given by that table; D and trimming were obtained from the DNA. The table for this sample lists 25,000 to 35,000 clones; around 70% of them were counted only once. The ten largest clones take up roughly a tenth of the sample.

What the work shows at the level of the full study, not this receptor alone: At late post-vaccination timepoints, both infection-induced and vaccine-induced clones showed marked clonal contraction, consistent with waning T cell responses. Only a small number of convalescent patients were included, and no early post-infection timepoints were available, which limited the study. In healthy vaccine recipients, vaccine-induced clones were almost all SARS-CoV-2 mono-reactive, with only 1 of 255 being cross-reactive with common cold coronaviruses.

The chain uses TRBV5-1 and TRBJ1-1, with the D gene call left open. This TCR was sampled from a human donor who received a COVID-19 vaccine. Material: CD4+ T cells from PBMCs cultured with SARS-CoV-2 spike peptides, obtained before COVID-19 vaccination. The cell subset or site label, read with the paper, signifies: SARS-CoV-2 spike overlapping peptide pool stimulation. The DNA sequence follows: TGCGCCAGCAGCTTGGAGGGCAGGAACACTGAAGCTTTCTTT. It codes for CASSLEGRNTEAFF.